A selection of T cell receptor beta chains follows, all from one sample in a study of cytomegalovirus exposure and HLA in healthy donors. Assay used: immunoSEQ multiplex PCR; TCRdb lists only in-frame clones, some missing. The sample holds about 150,000 clones, more than 60% seen once. Sequencing was carried out using PBMCs. The receptors were sampled from a woman aged 35 to 49 in good health and CMV-seronegative. The CDR3 runs from the conserved cysteine through the conserved F or W. A D gene is named only where the DNA matches it firmly. Size values are once, few and many counts, or a class for expanded clones, and some rows have none.

TRBJ2-3 | 14 | NA | TRBV28 | NA | TGTGCCAGCAGTGGGGCAGGGGGCACAGATACGCAGTATTTT | CASSGAGGTDTQYF
TRBJ1-2 | 11 | NA | TRBV2 | medium-sized | TGTGCCAGCAGCTACAGGGATGGCTACACCTTC | CASSYRDGYTF
TRBJ2-7 | 13 | TRBD1 | TRBV6-5 | NA | TGTGCCAGCACCTGGACAGGAGCCTACGAGCAGTACTTC | CASTWTGAYEQYF
TRBJ2-1 | 17 | TRBD2 | TRBV30 | NA | TGTGCCTGGAGTGTACTCTCGTCTGCGGGAGTAAAGAATGAGCAGTTCTTC | CAWSVLSSAGVKNEQFF
TRBJ1-2 | 14 | TRBD1 | TRBV4-1 | few | TGCGCCAGCAGCGGCGGGACAGGGACCTATGGCTACACCTTC | CASSGGTGTYGYTF
TRBJ2-1 | 15 | TRBD2 | TRBV11-3 | NA | TGTGCCAGCAGCTTTTCACTAGCGGGAGGAGGTGAGCAGTTCTTC | CASSFSLAGGGEQFF
TRBJ1-5 | 15 | NA | TRBV27 | NA | TGTGCCAGCAGTTTATCAGGACAGCCCGATCAGCCCCAGCATTTT | CASSLSGQPDQPQHF
TRBJ1-2 | 14 | NA | TRBV19 | NA | TGTGCCAGTAGAACTCCCCAGGGCAACTATGGCTACACCTTC | CASRTPQGNYGYTF
TRBJ2-7 | 14 | TRBD1 | TRBV19 | NA | TGTGCCACTTTGGTGGGACAGGGGCCCTACGAGCAGTACTTC | CATLVGQGPYEQYF
TRBJ1-2 | 15 | TRBD1 | TRBV10-3 | NA | TGTGCCATCAGTGCACCGACAGGGGGGTCCTATGGCTACACCTTC | CAISAPTGGSYGYTF
TRBJ2-5 | 14 | TRBD1 | TRBV6-1 | NA | TGTGCCAGCAGTGTAAGGGGGCGTTGGGAGACCCAGTACTTC | CASSVRGRWETQYF
TRBJ1-5 | 15 | NA | TRBV5-1 | NA | TGCGCCAGCAGCTTGGCCCCACAGCCAAATCAGCCCCAGCATTTT | CASSLAPQPNQPQHF
TRBJ1-2 | 15 | NA | TRBV7-9 | NA | TGTGCCAGCAGCCCACCGGGGGAGTTTAGGAATGGCTACACCTTC | CASSPPGEFRNGYTF
TRBJ1-1 | 11 | NA | TRBV2 | NA | TGTGCCAGCAGTCTATACACTGAAGCTTTCTTT | CASSLYTEAFF
TRBJ2-1 | 13 | TRBD2 | TRBV6-1 | NA | TGTGCCAGCACTGGGACTAGCGGGGTTGAGCAGTTCTTC | CASTGTSGVEQFF
TRBJ1-1 | 12 | TRBD1 | TRBV7-8 | NA | TGTGCCAGCAGCAGTGACAGGGGGAATGCTTTCTTT | CASSSDRGNAFF
TRBJ2-3 | 16 | TRBD1 | TRBV28 | few | TGTGCCAGCAGGGCCCCGACAGGGGCTAGCACAGATACGCAGTATTTT | CASRAPTGASTDTQYF
TRBJ1-2 | 13 | NA | TRBV29-1 | once | TGCAGCGTTGATCCCGGGGAAGGCTATGGCTACACCTTC | CSVDPGEGYGYTF
TRBJ1-4 | 16 | NA | TRBV5-1 | NA | TGCGCCAGCAGCTTGTATTCGGGGGGGATGGATGAAAAACTGTTTTTT | CASSLYSGGMDEKLFF
TRBJ2-1 | 16 | TRBD2 | TRBV27 | NA | TGTGCCAGCAGTACTCCCAGCGGGAGCTCCTACAATGAGCAGTTCTTC | CASSTPSGSSYNEQFF
TRBJ1-1 | 15 | TRBD1 | TRBV5-1 | NA | TGCGCCAGCAGATCCGGGGGGACAGGGAACACTGAAGCTTTCTTT | CASRSGGTGNTEAFF
TRBJ1-5 | 15 | NA | TRBV7-2 | NA | TGTGCCAGCAGCGGATGGCAGGCCGTAAATCAGCCCCAGCATTTT | CASSGWQAVNQPQHF
TRBJ1-4 | 15 | TRBD1 | TRBV19 | NA | TGTGCCAGTAGTAACTACAGGGGACCCGATGAAAAACTGTTTTTT | CASSNYRGPDEKLFF
TRBJ2-6 | 19 | TRBD1 | TRBV16 | NA | TGTGCCAGCAGCCAAGTTCTCACAGGGGCACCCTCTGGGGCCAACGTCCTGACTTTC | CASSQVLTGAPSGANVLTF
TRBJ1-1 | 15 | NA | TRBV6-6 | NA | TGTGCCAGCAGTTACTCTATCCAGGGTGTCACTGAAGCTTTCTTT | CASSYSIQGVTEAFF
TRBJ2-2 | 15 | TRBD2 | TRBV29-1 | NA | TGCAGCGTTGAGGGTAGCGGGGGGGGTGCCGGGGAGCTGTTTTTT | CSVEGSGGGAGELFF
TRBJ2-3 | 13 | TRBD2 | TRBV28 | NA | TGTGCCGTGGGACTAGCGGGGTCAGATACGCAGTATTTT | CAVGLAGSDTQYF
TRBJ2-1 | 15 | NA | TRBV7-2 | NA | TGTGCCAGCAGCTTGGGGGGGGGCCAATACAATGAGCAGTTCTTC | CASSLGGGQYNEQFF